This T cell receptor beta chain was obtained from a study of cytomegalovirus exposure and HLA in healthy donors. Study-wide results and limits: In vitro, three CMV-associated chains proved specific for CMV antigens. Information on immune exposure was restricted to one variable (CMV serostatus). Presence/absence analysis assumed near-uniform sequencing depth across donors.

The PCR was carried out with 60 Vbeta primers and 13 Jbeta primers. Methods used by the authors: Later analysis identified around 85 million unique TCR beta chains, 9 million to 12 million shared. Profiled with immunoSEQ multiplex PCR; TCRdb holds only in-frame clones, not every one. The D gene and trimming were derived from the DNA, and the V and J assignments and clone size from that table. Of 200,000 to 250,000 clones in the sample, 85% to 90% were seen once. Per the germline V gene, CDR1 is LGHNT and CDR2 is FRNRAP. The CDR3 consists of 13 residues. V dropped 3 bases and J dropped 6; count of bases not matched to a gene: 1. About this clone itself: Antigen unknown.

The sequenced material came from PBMCs. The chain combines TRBV12-5 with TRBJ2-2; TRBD1 aligns across 7 bases. This TCR derives from a human donor in good health. CDR3 region: CASGLTGAGELFF. The CDR3 DNA is TGTGCTAGTGGTTTAACAGGGGCCGGGGAGCTGTTTTTT.